This TCR beta chain was observed in a study of blood T cell repertoires in COVID-19. Turning to the study itself: Collection of acute and convalescent COVID-19 samples took place in the United States, Italy and Spain. T cells, B-cell-depleted T cells, or PBMCs provided the cDNA or gDNA that served as material.

A Seattle source enrolled patients during active infection and followed them longitudinally. In the original processing: Researchers report that nucleated cell counts were estimated from reference gene primer amplification. The table came from immunoSEQ multiplex PCR; TCRdb's copy has only in-frame clones and leaves some out. The DNA gave D and trimming, while V, J and clone size come from that table. The repertoire holds around 200,000 clones, roughly 84% seen once, with approximately 14% in the top ten. Per the germline V gene, CDR1 is LNHDA and CDR2 is SQIVND (reference sequence). This CDR3 has 16 residues. With V trimmed by 7 bases and J by 2 bases, 5 bases remained unmatched.

V usage is TRBV19 and J usage is TRBJ2-3; the match to TRBD2 covers 14 bases. This clonotype originated in a woman aged 70-85 years with COVID-19, enrolled during active disease. Input material: peripheral blood. CDR3 sequence reads: CASTRTSGGFTDTQYF. DNA of the CDR3: TGTGCCAGTACCCGGACTAGCGGGGGGTTCACAGATACGCAGTATTTT.